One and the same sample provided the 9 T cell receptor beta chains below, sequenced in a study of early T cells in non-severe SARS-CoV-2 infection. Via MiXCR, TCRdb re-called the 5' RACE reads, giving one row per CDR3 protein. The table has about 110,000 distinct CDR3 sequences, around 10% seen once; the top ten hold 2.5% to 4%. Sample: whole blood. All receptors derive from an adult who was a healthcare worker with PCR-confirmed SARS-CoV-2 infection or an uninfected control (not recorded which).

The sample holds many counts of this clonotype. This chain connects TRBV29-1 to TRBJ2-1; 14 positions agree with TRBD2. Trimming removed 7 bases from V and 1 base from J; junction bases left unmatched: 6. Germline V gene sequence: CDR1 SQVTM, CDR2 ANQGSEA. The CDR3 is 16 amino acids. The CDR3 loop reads CSARTSGGISYNEQFF. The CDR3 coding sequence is TGCAGCGCTCGGACTAGCGGGGGGATATCCTACAATGAGCAGTTCTTC.

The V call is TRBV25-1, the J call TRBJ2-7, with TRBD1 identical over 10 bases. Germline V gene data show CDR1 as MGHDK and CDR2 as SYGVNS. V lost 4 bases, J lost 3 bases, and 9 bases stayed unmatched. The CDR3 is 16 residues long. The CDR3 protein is CASSGPGTGVFYEQYF. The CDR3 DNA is TGTGCCAGCAGTGGCCCCGGGACAGGGGTATTCTACGAGCAGTACTTC.

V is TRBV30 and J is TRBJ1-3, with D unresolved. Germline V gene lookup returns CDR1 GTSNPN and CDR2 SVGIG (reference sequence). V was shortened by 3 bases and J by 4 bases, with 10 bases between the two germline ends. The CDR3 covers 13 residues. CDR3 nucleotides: TGTGCCTGGAGCCCCAGCCTAGGAAACACCATATATTTT. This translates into CAWSPSLGNTIYF.

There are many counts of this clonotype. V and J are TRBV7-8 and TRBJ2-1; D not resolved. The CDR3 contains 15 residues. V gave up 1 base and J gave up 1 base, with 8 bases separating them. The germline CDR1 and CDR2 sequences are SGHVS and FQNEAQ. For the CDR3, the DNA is TGTGCCAGCAGCTTAGGGCGGTGGTCCTACAATGAGCAGTTCTTC. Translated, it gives CASSLGRWSYNEQFF.

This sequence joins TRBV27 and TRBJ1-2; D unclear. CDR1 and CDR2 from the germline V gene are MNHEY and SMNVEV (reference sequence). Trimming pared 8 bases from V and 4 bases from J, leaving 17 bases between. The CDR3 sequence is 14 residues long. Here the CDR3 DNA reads TGTGCCAGCCCTCAGGTCTCTAAGATCTATGGCTACACCTTC. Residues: CASPQVSKIYGYTF.

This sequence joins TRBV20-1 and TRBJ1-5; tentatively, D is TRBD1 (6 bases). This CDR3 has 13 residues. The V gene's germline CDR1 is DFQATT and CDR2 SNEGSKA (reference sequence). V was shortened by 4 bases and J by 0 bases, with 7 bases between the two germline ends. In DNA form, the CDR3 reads TGCAGTGCTAACAGGGTTAGCAATCAGCCCCAGCATTTT. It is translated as CSANRVSNQPQHF.

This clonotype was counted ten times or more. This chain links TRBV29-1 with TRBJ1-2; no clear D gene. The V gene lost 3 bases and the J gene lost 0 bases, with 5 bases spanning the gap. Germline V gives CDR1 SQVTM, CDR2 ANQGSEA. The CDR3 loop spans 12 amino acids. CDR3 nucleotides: TGCAGCGTTGACCGATCTAACTATGGCTACACCTTC. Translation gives CSVDRSNYGYTF. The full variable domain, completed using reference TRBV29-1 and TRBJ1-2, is SAVISQKPSRDICQRGTSLTIQCQVDSQVTMMFWYRQQPGQSLTLIATANQGSEATYESGFVIDKFPISRPNLTFSTLTVSNMSPEDSSIYLCSVDRSNYGYTFGSGTRLTVV.

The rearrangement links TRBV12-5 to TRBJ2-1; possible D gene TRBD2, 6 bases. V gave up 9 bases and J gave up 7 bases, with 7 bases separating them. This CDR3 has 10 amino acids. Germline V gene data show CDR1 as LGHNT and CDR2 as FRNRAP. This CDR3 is CASRGNEQFF. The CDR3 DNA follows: TGTGCTAGCCGGGGGAATGAGCAGTTCTTC.

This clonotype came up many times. DNA of the CDR3: TGTGCCAGCAGCTCCAGGAAGACTAGCGGGAGTGACAATGAGCAGTTCTTC. It translates to CASSSRKTSGSDNEQFF. The chain has TRBV7-2 and TRBJ2-1, with 12 bases identical to TRBD2. The trim removed 4 bases at V and 5 bases at J, leaving 9 bases unmatched. The CDR3 covers 17 residues. Per germline, CDR1 SGHTA and CDR2 FQGNSA.